This TCR beta chain stems from a study of radiation and T cells in renal cell carcinoma. Looking at the study overall: Nephrectomy followed 15 Gy stereotactic body radiation by 4 weeks.

This clone was picked up one time. Its antigen is not identified. Study conclusions and caveats: Top tumor clonotypes rose in blood 2 weeks post-radiation, then contracted. Baseline intratumoral clonotype presence is unknown without pretreatment biopsies.

Time point specified: baseline pretreatment blood. Treatment: 15 Gy SBRT to primary tumor, nephrectomy 4 weeks later. Profiled with immunoSEQ multiplex PCR; TCRdb holds only in-frame clones, not every one. The table lists approximately 150,000 clones, roughly 83% of them singletons. CDR1 LNHDA and CDR2 SQIVND come from the germline V gene (reference sequence). The CDR3 contains 13 residues. The trim removed 6 bases at V and 7 bases at J, leaving 4 bases unmatched. This clonotype was obtained from a woman in her forties or fifties with renal cell carcinoma. Sequenced here: blood, sampled from a patient whose treatment included radiotherapy and nephrectomy. This chain connects TRBV19 to TRBJ1-5, with TRBD1 identical over 9 bases. In nucleotides, the CDR3 is TGTGCCAGTAGCGACAGGGGGGGACAGCCCCAGCATTTT. Protein sequence: CASSDRGGQPQHF.